This TCR beta chain derives from a study of cytomegalovirus exposure and HLA in healthy donors. The study's findings and limits: Reported findings show TCR beta sequences accurately forecast HLA-A and HLA-B alleles in most subjects. There were a few CMV-associated chains whose specificity for CMV antigens was confirmed in vitro. In a later analysis, V- and J-gene trimming of beta chains associated with a DCLRE1C missense variant, replicated independently. A list of approximately 160 TCR beta chains associated with cytomegalovirus was given.

Germline V CDR1 and CDR2: SGHRS, YFSETQ. The V and J ends lost 0 bases and 3 bases respectively, with 15 bases between them. The CDR3 is made up of 16 amino acids. A note on this clone: As yet, its antigen is unknown.

It was with 60 Vbeta and 13 Jbeta primers that the PCR ran. Assay: immunoSEQ multiplex PCR; the TCRdb copy retains only in-frame clones and omits some. In the table there are 65,000 to 90,000 clones, approximately 82% of which are singletons. The chain links TRBV5-1 to TRBJ1-2; D call uncertain. The origin of this receptor is a man aged 18 to 35 in good health and CMV-seronegative. Material for sequencing was PBMCs. CDR3 protein: CASSLETTSGYYGYTF. The CDR3 DNA is TGCGCCAGCAGCTTGGAAACAACTTCAGGCTACTATGGCTACACCTTC.